This T cell receptor beta chain was profiled in a study of cytomegalovirus exposure and HLA in healthy donors. Notes on this clone: Its matching antigen is unknown.

General observations from the study: There were a few CMV-associated chains whose specificity for CMV antigens was confirmed in vitro. Most of the TCR beta V segments (in an earlier analysis) were productive either about 87% or about 30% of the time. V- and J-gene trimming in TCR beta was tied to a missense DCLRE1C variant by an analysis performed later.

PCR used 60 Vbeta primers and 13 Jbeta primers. Assay used: immunoSEQ multiplex PCR; TCRdb lists only in-frame clones, some missing. The data contain roughly 180,000 clones, about 73% of them singletons. Germline V gives CDR1 SGHKS, CDR2 YYEKEE (reference sequence). V shed 4 bases and J shed 1 base, with 5 bases lying between them. CDR3 length: 13 amino acids. It was healthy bone marrow donors who served as donors. The sequence derives from a woman aged 45-59 years in good health and CMV-seropositive. Sequenced sample: PBMCs. The chain combines TRBV5-5 with TRBJ2-2; D remains unclear. The DNA of the CDR3 is TGTGCCAGCAGCACCGGGAACACCGGGGAGCTGTTTTTT. Its protein is CASSTGNTGELFF.